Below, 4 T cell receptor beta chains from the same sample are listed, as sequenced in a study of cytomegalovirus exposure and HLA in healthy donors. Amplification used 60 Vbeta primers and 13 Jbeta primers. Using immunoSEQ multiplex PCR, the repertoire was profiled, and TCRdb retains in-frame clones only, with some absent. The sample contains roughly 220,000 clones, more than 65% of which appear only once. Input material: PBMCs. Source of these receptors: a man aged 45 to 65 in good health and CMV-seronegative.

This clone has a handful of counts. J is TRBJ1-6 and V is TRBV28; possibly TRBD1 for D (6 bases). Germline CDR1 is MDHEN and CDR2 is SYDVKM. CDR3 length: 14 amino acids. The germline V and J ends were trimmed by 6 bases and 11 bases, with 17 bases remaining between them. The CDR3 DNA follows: TGTGCCAGCAGCTCCCGGACAGTGTCAACACCCCTCCACTTT. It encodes CASSSRTVSTPLHF. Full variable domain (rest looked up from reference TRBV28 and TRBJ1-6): DVKVTQSSRYLVKRTGEKVFLECVQDMDHENMFWYRQDPGLGLRLIYFSYDVKMKEKGDIPEGYSVSREKKERFSLILESASTNQTSMYLCASSSRTVSTPLHFGNGTRLTVT.

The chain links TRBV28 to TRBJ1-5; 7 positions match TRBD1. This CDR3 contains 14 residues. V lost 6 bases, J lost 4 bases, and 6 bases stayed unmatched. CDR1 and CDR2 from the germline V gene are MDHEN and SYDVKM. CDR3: CASRGTGENQPQHF. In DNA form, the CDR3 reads TGTGCCAGCAGGGGTACAGGGGAAAATCAGCCCCAGCATTTT.

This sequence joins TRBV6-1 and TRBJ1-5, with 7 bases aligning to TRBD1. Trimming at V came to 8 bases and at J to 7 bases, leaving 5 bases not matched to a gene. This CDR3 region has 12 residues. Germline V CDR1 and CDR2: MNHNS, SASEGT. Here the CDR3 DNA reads TGTGCCAGCCGGGCAGGGGGACAGCCCCAGCATTTT. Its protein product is CASRAGGQPQHF.

CDR3 nucleotide sequence: TGCGCCAGCAGTATAGCGGGAGACCGAGAGACCCAGTACTTC. Translating it yields CASSIAGDRETQYF. J is TRBJ2-5 and V is TRBV5-1; 9 bases map to TRBD2. This CDR3 has 14 residues. Germline loops: CDR1 SGHRS, CDR2 YFSETQ. After removal of 5 bases from V and 4 bases from J, the junction contained 6 bases not matched to a gene.